These 29 T cell receptor beta chains share one sample of origin, sequenced in a study of T cells in Graves' hyperthyroidism and ophthalmopathy. TCR beta CDR3 regions were amplified from RNA transcripts. Researchers ran a first-round RT-PCR on the TCR CDR3 using the HTBI primer set. MiXCR, applied by TCRdb to the multiplex PCR reads, yields one record per CDR3 protein. The sample yields approximately 700,000 distinct CDR3 sequences, about 45% seen once. The sequenced sample consisted of peripheral blood or thyroid tissue (not recorded which). These receptors were obtained from an adult man with Graves' disease, either hyperthyroidism or ophthalmopathy (not recorded which).

The table lists this clonotype with many counts. The J gene is TRBJ1-1, the V gene TRBV15; possible D gene TRBD1, 5 bases. Germline CDR1 is LNHNV and CDR2 is YYDKDF (reference sequence). V lost 0 bases and J lost 11, with 16 bases in between. This CDR3 comprises 14 residues. CDR3 nucleotide sequence: TGTGCCACCAGCAGAGATCATCGCGGGGCCGAGGCTTTCTTT. It codes for CATSRDHRGAEAFF.

This clonotype has a count of ten or more. The J gene is TRBJ2-7, the V gene TRBV7-2; no definite D call. CDR3 length: 11 residues. V was pared by 1 base and J by 3 bases, with 1 base between. Germline lookup yields CDR1 SGHTA and CDR2 FQGNSA. CDR3 nucleotide sequence: TGTGCCAGCAGCTTAGTCTACGAGCAGTACTTC. As protein: CASSLVYEQYF.

Comments on this clonotype: A junction boundary mismatches the germline segment, possibly from a read error. The chain couples TRBV10-3 to TRBJ1-2; TRBD1 matches 7 bases. This CDR3 contains 14 residues. Germline CDR1 ENHRY, CDR2 SYGVKD. In nucleotides, the CDR3 is TGTGCCAGCAGTCTTGAGACAGGGACCTATGGCTACACCTTC. Translating it yields CASSLETGTYGYTF.

This clonotype appeared many times. The rearrangement links TRBV20-1 to TRBJ2-5; the D is unclear. The germline V and J ends were trimmed by 3 bases and 5 bases, with 7 bases remaining between them. CDR3 size: 11 residues. Germline V gene sequence: CDR1 DFQATT, CDR2 SNEGSKA (reference sequence). As DNA, the CDR3 is TGCAGTGCTAGTCCCGAGGAGACCCAGTACTTC. This gives the protein CSASPEETQYF.

This clonotype occurred many times. The chain couples TRBV29-1 to TRBJ1-3, with TRBD1 matching over 7 bases. V trimming: 5 bases; J trimming: 2 bases; junction bases outside the gene matches: 9. This CDR3 contains 15 residues. Per the germline V gene, CDR1 is SQVTM and CDR2 is ANQGSEA. DNA of the CDR3: TGCAGCGTTTATGTCCAGGGGGGTCCTGGAAACACCATATATTTT. Translation gives CSVYVQGGPGNTIYF.

This clonotype was seen ten or more times. The CDR3 nucleotides read TGTGCCAGCAGCTTAGCTGGAGGGCCCCAGCATTTT. Protein sequence: CASSLAGGPQHF. The gene calls are TRBV7-8 and TRBJ1-5, with D unclear. The germline V gene encodes CDR1 SGHVS and CDR2 FQNEAQ. V was trimmed by 0 bases and J by 9 bases, leaving 6 bases between them. The CDR3 is 12 amino acids.

Of note for this clonotype: An end of the junction does not agree with germline; a read error may underlie this. DNA of the CDR3: TGTGCCAGCAGCCTTCACGACTTGCTCTCTGGAAGCACCATATATTTT. The encoded protein is CASSLHDLLSGSTIYF. The V gene is TRBV7-8, the J gene TRBJ1-3; unclear D gene. Germline V gene lookup returns CDR1 SGHVS and CDR2 FQNEAQ. The CDR3 contains 16 residues.

The chain is built from TRBV2 and TRBJ2-7; D not certain. The CDR3 length is 14 residues. Deletions cut 7 bases from V and 2 bases from J, with 15 bases between. The V gene's germline CDR1 is SNHLY and CDR2 FYNNEI. The CDR3 region is CASKPQGPTYEQYF. The CDR3 DNA sequence: TGTGCCAGCAAACCCCAAGGGCCGACCTACGAGCAGTACTTC.

The genes are TRBV29-1 and TRBJ2-5; the match to TRBD1 covers 7 bases. V was clipped by 6 bases and J by 1 base; unmatched bases: 8. This CDR3 has 14 amino acids. From germline, CDR1 is SQVTM and CDR2 ANQGSEA. As DNA, the CDR3 is TGCAGCGTGGATGCCGGGACAGTCCAAGAGACCCAGTACTTC. Protein sequence: CSVDAGTVQETQYF. Combining the CDR3 with reference TRBV29-1 and TRBJ2-5 gives the whole variable domain SAVISQKPSRDICQRGTSLTIQCQVDSQVTMMFWYRQQPGQSLTLIATANQGSEATYESGFVIDKFPISRPNLTFSTLTVSNMSPEDSSIYLCSVDAGTVQETQYFGPGTRLLVL.

The sample holds a few counts of this clonotype. Germline and junction disagree at one end, which may indicate a read error. This sequence joins TRBV7-3 and TRBJ1-6, with TRBD1 identical over 7 bases. The CDR3 has 20 residues. From germline, CDR1 is SGHTA and CDR2 FQGTGA. The CDR3 coding sequence is TGTGCTAGCAGCCTTTCAGGACAGGTGGTTTGTTGTTCCTATAATTCACCCCTCCACTTT. This translates into CASSLSGQVVCCSYNSPLHF.

V is TRBV5-1 and J is TRBJ1-3; a possible D gene is TRBD1 (6 bases). Trimming stripped 0 bases from V and 3 bases from J, with 10 bases between. Germline-derived CDR1 and CDR2 are SGHRS and YFSETQ. CDR3 size: 15 residues. The chain's CDR3 is CASSLEGGLGNTIYF. The CDR3 coding sequence is TGCGCCAGCAGCTTGGAGGGGGGGCTTGGAAACACCATATATTTT.

The chain combines TRBV7-9 with TRBJ1-3, with 10 bases lining up with TRBD1. With 6 bases clipped from V and 8 bases from J, the junction kept 10 bases outside the gene matches. This CDR3 contains 15 residues. Germline lookup yields CDR1 SEHNR and CDR2 FQNEAQ (reference sequence). The CDR3 DNA reads TGTGCCAGCAGACGGGACAGGGGTCGGGGGGACACCATATATTTT. This sequence encodes CASRRDRGRGDTIYF.

The chain employs TRBV6-5 and TRBJ1-1; D is unresolved. Trimming left V 7 bases short and J 0 bases short, with 6 bases between. CDR1 and CDR2 from the germline V gene are MNHEY and SVGAGI. This CDR3 has 12 residues. The CDR3: CASIGVNTEAFF. DNA for the CDR3: TGTGCCAGCATTGGCGTGAACACTGAAGCTTTCTTT.

This clonotype was detected many times. The chain carries TRBV10-3 and TRBJ1-5, with D maybe TRBD1 (6 bases). The V end lost 3 bases, the J end lost 0 bases, and 12 bases lay between the germline ends. Germline CDR1 reads ENHRY; CDR2 reads SYGVKD. CDR3 length: 16 amino acids. The CDR3 loop reads CAISDGGQGSNQPQHF. The CDR3 region has the DNA TGTGCCATCAGTGACGGGGGGCAGGGTAGCAATCAGCCCCAGCATTTT.

Turning to this clonotype: One end of the junction does not line up with germline, which may come from a read error. The chain is built from TRBV6-5 and TRBJ2-7; D unclear. The germline V gene has CDR1 MNHEY and CDR2 SVGAGI. The CDR3 has 15 residues. CDR3 sequence: CASSYSLGGSSEQYF. The CDR3 region has the DNA TGTGCCAGCAGTTACTCATTAGGCGGCTCCTCCGAGCAGTACTTC.

This chain connects TRBV29-1 to TRBJ1-2, with D possibly TRBD1 on 5 matching bases. Germline-derived CDR1 and CDR2 are SQVTM and ANQGSEA. The CDR3 is 12 amino acids. The CDR3, as DNA: TGCAGAGGTGGGGCCCTGGCATCTGGCTACACCTTC. It translates to CRGGALASGYTF.

This chain links TRBV7-6 with TRBJ1-1, with D possibly being TRBD1 (5 bases). Deletions cut 11 bases from V and 4 bases from J, with 14 bases between. From germline, CDR1 is SGHVS and CDR2 FNYEAQ. This CDR3 has 12 residues. The CDR3 nucleotides are TGTGCCCGCGGGCAGGGCGGCACTGAAGCTTTCTTT. As protein: CARGQGGTEAFF.

Concerning this clonotype itself: The junction does not match germline at one end; this may be a read error. The chain is built from TRBV10-3 and TRBJ2-5; TRBD1 matches at 9 bases. CDR1 is ENHRY and CDR2 is SYGVKD in the germline V gene. The CDR3 totals 15 residues. The CDR3 coding sequence is TGTGCCAGCAGTATATCAATAGGACAGGGGCAGACCCAGTACTTC. It translates to CASSISIGQGQTQYF.

The chain has TRBV10-3 and TRBJ2-5, with TRBD1 identical over 10 bases. The germline V gene encodes CDR1 ENHRY and CDR2 SYGVKD. This CDR3 contains 14 residues. V gave up 10 bases and J gave up 5 bases; unmatched junction bases: 10. This CDR3 is CASYSGTGDETQYF. The CDR3 DNA reads TGTGCCAGTTACAGTGGGACAGGGGACGAGACCCAGTACTTC.

About this clonotype itself: Since no conserved phenylalanine or tryptophan closes the CDR3, a read error is the likely cause. No DNA is shown, since the ends of the CDR3 on it are uncertain; the CDR3 is the one TCRdb lists. CDR3 loop: CASSEEVFY. The chain is built from TRBV2 and TRBJ1-4. Germline CDR1 and CDR2: SNHLY and FYNNEI. The CDR3 is 9 residues long, counting both termini.

V and J are TRBV2 and TRBJ2-7; 9 bases agree with TRBD1. Per the germline V gene, CDR1 is SNHLY and CDR2 is FYNNEI. The CDR3 is made up of 13 amino acids. V lost 7 bases and J lost 5; bases outside the gene matches: 6. The CDR3 coding sequence is TGTGCCAGCAATCAGGACAGGGGCAACGAGCAGTACTTC. The encoded protein is CASNQDRGNEQYF.

The chain links TRBV6-1 to TRBJ1-1; D uncertain. Germline CDR1 is MNHNS and CDR2 is SASEGT. The CDR3 is made up of 12 amino acids. The V and J ends lost 11 bases and 0 bases respectively, with 10 bases between them. The CDR3 sequence is CAGRRLNTEAFF. CDR3 DNA: TGTGCCGGACGGAGGCTGAACACTGAAGCTTTCTTT.

The chain uses TRBV12-3 or TRBV12-4 and TRBJ1-2; 11 nucleotides match TRBD1. V was clipped by 7 bases and J by 7 bases; unmatched bases: 5. The CDR3 loop spans 13 amino acids. CDR3 DNA: TGTGCCAGCATAGGGACAGGGGGAGGTGGCTACACCTTC. This translates into CASIGTGGGGYTF.

The genes are TRBV14 and TRBJ2-5, with 9 bases that match TRBD2. CDR3 size: 16 residues. Germline V CDR1 and CDR2: SGHDN, FVKESK. Losses at the gene ends were 0 bases for V and 4 bases for J; bases not matched to a gene: 6. CDR3 bases: TGTGCCAGCAGCCAAGATCCTTGGCGGGGGGGAGAGACCCAGTACTTC. Protein product: CASSQDPWRGGETQYF.

The table lists this clonotype with many counts. V usage is TRBV2 and J usage is TRBJ1-5; D remains unclear. CDR1 is SNHLY and CDR2 is FYNNEI in the germline V gene. V gave up 2 bases and J gave up 7 bases, with 21 bases separating them. CDR3 length: 17 residues. DNA of the CDR3: TGTGCCAGCAGTGAAACTCCCTGGGTCACTCCAATACAGCCCCAGCATTTT. Protein sequence: CASSETPWVTPIQPQHF.

This chain uses TRBV14 with TRBJ1-1; D may be TRBD1 (6 bases). The CDR3 runs 14 residues. Germline-derived CDR1 and CDR2 are SGHDN and FVKESK. V lost 1 base and J lost 6, with 12 bases in between. The CDR3 here is CASSQVGGPAEAFF. The DNA for the CDR3 is TGTGCCAGCAGCCAAGTCGGGGGGCCGGCTGAAGCTTTCTTT.

This clonotype showed up many times. The chain uses TRBV24-1 and TRBJ2-5; no clear D gene. The CDR3 has 14 amino acids. The V end lost 3 bases, the J end lost 5 bases, and 12 bases lay between the germline ends. Germline CDR1 is KGHDR and CDR2 is SFDVKD. The CDR3 protein is CATSDGLVWETQYF. In DNA, the CDR3 is TGTGCCACCAGTGATGGCCTAGTGTGGGAGACCCAGTACTTC.

This clonotype has just one count. Possible read error: a much larger clone is one base away. The rearrangement links TRBV7-2 to TRBJ1-3; D is unclear. The CDR3 totals 12 residues. Germline lookup yields CDR1 SGHTA and CDR2 FQGNSA. Here the CDR3 DNA reads TGTGCCGGCAGCGACGCCGGATACACCATATATTTT. Its protein product is CAGSDAGYTIYF. The whole variable domain, remainder taken from reference TRBV7-2 and TRBJ1-3, is GAGVSQSPSNKVTEKGKDVELRCDPISGHTALYWYRQSLGQGLEFLIYFQGNSAPDKSGLPSDRFSAERTGGSVSTLTIQRTQQEDSAVYLCAGSDAGYTIYFGEGSWLTVV.

In this sample, this clonotype turned up once. With a much larger clone just one base away, this may be a read error. The chain recombines TRBV7-9 with TRBJ1-1; 7 nucleotides agree with TRBD1. The germline V gene has CDR1 SEHNR and CDR2 FQNEAQ (reference sequence). Losses at the gene ends were 4 bases for V and 12 bases for J; bases not matched to a gene: 5. The CDR3 spans 11 residues. The CDR3 here is CASSSGQRTFF. Written as DNA, the CDR3 is TGTGCCAGCAGCTCGGGACAGAGGACTTTCTTT.